These T cell receptor beta chains were read from a single sample in a study of cytomegalovirus exposure and HLA in healthy donors. Sequenced by immunoSEQ multiplex PCR; TCRdb stores in-frame clones only, minus some. This sample has 150,000 to 200,000 clones, with 60% to 85% found just once. Sequencing was carried out using PBMCs. Receptors originate from a male donor in good health and CMV-seropositive. Each CDR3 is given with its conserved first and last residue. A D gene is named only where the DNA matches it firmly. Size is omitted from some rows. Given values are once, few, many or a class for expanded clones.

.	TRBV6-1	TRBJ1-2	TRBD1	17	CASSEEENLGQSRGYTF	TGTGCCAGCAGTGAAGAAGAAAACTTGGGACAGTCCCGTGGCTACACCTTC
.	TRBV4-1	TRBJ1-2	.	13	CASSQFTGYGYTF	TGCGCCAGCAGCCAATTTACAGGGTATGGCTACACCTTC
.	TRBV6-1	TRBJ2-7	TRBD1	13	CASSLRDSYEQYF	TGTGCCAGCAGTCTTCGGGACAGCTACGAGCAGTACTTC
.	TRBV27	TRBJ2-7	TRBD1	17	CASSLFADRANSYEQYF	TGTGCCAGCAGTCTTTTCGCGGACAGGGCAAACTCCTACGAGCAGTACTTC
few	TRBV11-3	TRBJ2-2	.	15	CASSGSEGSTGELFF	TGTGCCAGCAGCGGCTCGGAAGGGAGCACCGGGGAGCTGTTTTTT
.	TRBV4-3	TRBJ1-1	.	20	CASSQVWRLNSRQLKTEAFF	TGCGCCAGCAGCCAAGTGTGGAGATTAAATTCGAGACAGCTTAAGACTGAAGCTTTCTTT
.	TRBV9	TRBJ1-1	.	15	CASSAPGGGGTEAFF	TGTGCCAGCAGCGCCCCGGGCGGGGGGGGCACTGAAGCTTTCTTT
.	TRBV19	TRBJ2-5	TRBD1	15	CASSRAGTGKETQYF	TGTGCCAGTAGCCGCGCGGGGACAGGGAAAGAGACCCAGTACTTC
.	TRBV13	TRBJ2-1	TRBD2	16	CASAAGGGGSYNEQFF	TGTGCCAGCGCCGCCGGGGGGGGAGGTTCCTACAATGAGCAGTTCTTC
.	TRBV7-9	TRBJ2-7	TRBD2	11	CASSPGGEQYF	TGTGCCAGCAGCCCGGGGGGAGAGCAGTACTTC
.	TRBV7-3	TRBJ2-3	TRBD2	17	CASSLGTRGGPTDTQYF	TGTGCCAGCAGCTTAGGAACGCGGGGGGGCCCCACAGATACGCAGTATTTT
.	TRBV2	TRBJ2-5	.	16	CASSEPRGGIKETQYF	TGTGCCAGCAGTGAGCCGAGGGGGGGTATAAAAGAGACCCAGTACTTC
.	TRBV19	TRBJ2-7	.	15	CASSIGTRGPYEQYF	TGTGCCAGTAGTATAGGGACGCGGGGGCCCTACGAGCAGTACTTC
few	TRBV5-1	TRBJ1-1	TRBD1	14	CASSFAGGSAEAFF	TGCGCCAGCAGCTTCGCAGGGGGATCGGCTGAAGCTTTCTTT
few	TRBV29-1	TRBJ1-3	.	13	CSVERSSGNTIYF	TGCAGCGTTGAACGGAGCTCTGGAAACACCATATATTTT
.	TRBV19	TRBJ1-2	.	15	CASSIALTGLAGYTF	TGTGCCAGTAGTATAGCCTTGACAGGTTTAGCTGGCTACACCTTC
.	TRBV9	TRBJ2-2	TRBD2	17	CASSVGGLAGTSGELFF	TGTGCCAGCAGCGTAGGAGGACTAGCGGGGACCTCCGGGGAGCTGTTTTTT
.	TRBV7-6	TRBJ2-3	TRBD2	15	CASTTSGGAADTQYF	TGTGCCAGCACAACTAGCGGGGGGGCGGCAGATACGCAGTATTTT
.	TRBV19	TRBJ2-1	TRBD2	15	CASSIVSGGGNEQFF	TGTGCCAGTAGTATAGTAAGCGGGGGGGGGAATGAGCAGTTCTTC
once	TRBV5-1	TRBJ2-1	.	14	CASSYGQPYNEQFF	TGCGCCAGCAGCTACGGACAGCCTTACAATGAGCAGTTCTTC
.	TRBV15	TRBJ2-3	TRBD2	15	CATSREGTSGVAQYF	TGTGCCACCAGCAGAGAAGGGACTAGCGGGGTAGCGCAGTATTTT
.	TRBV9	TRBJ2-4	.	15	CASSVEGLAKNIQYF	TGTGCCAGCAGCGTAGAGGGACTAGCCAAAAACATTCAGTACTTC
.	TRBV19	TRBJ1-6	TRBD1	17	CASSTPRDRTFPSPLHF	TGTGCCAGTAGTACGCCTCGGGACAGGACCTTTCCTTCACCCCTCCACTTT
.	TRBV6-1	TRBJ1-2	TRBD1	16	CASSELDRGGNYGYTF	TGTGCCAGCAGTGAACTTGACAGGGGTGGTAACTATGGCTACACCTTC
.	TRBV5-1	TRBJ2-4	TRBD1	15	CASSLAPGGQQIQYF	TGCGCCAGCAGCTTGGCGCCAGGGGGCCAACAAATTCAGTACTTC
.	TRBV5-4	TRBJ1-1	.	16	CASSSGRRNQNTEAFF	TGTGCCAGCAGCTCTGGGCGAAGGAACCAGAACACTGAAGCTTTCTTT
.	TRBV5-4	TRBJ2-3	TRBD2	15	CASSFKRGDTDTQYF	TGTGCCAGCAGCTTTAAGCGGGGGGACACAGATACGCAGTATTTT
.	TRBV7-2	TRBJ2-5	.	13	CASSLGPGETQYF	TGTGCCAGCAGCTTAGGGCCGGGAGAGACCCAGTACTTC
.	TRBV7-8	TRBJ1-2	TRBD1	16	CASSLDGIRGQSGYTF	TGTGCCAGCAGCTTAGATGGGATCAGGGGGCAGAGTGGCTACACCTTC
few	TRBV4-3	TRBJ2-7	.	13	CASSQERDTQQYF	TGCGCCAGCAGCCAAGAAAGAGACACCCAGCAGTACTTC
.	TRBV4-1	TRBJ2-2	TRBD2	19	CASSRKGGSGGPNTGELFF	TGCGCCAGCAGCCGCAAGGGGGGTAGCGGGGGCCCGAACACCGGGGAGCTGTTTTTT
once	TRBV5-3	TRBJ1-5	.	16	CARSVKQGFTNQPQHF	TGTGCCAGAAGCGTTAAGCAGGGGTTTACCAATCAGCCCCAGCATTTT
.	TRBV7-6	TRBJ2-1	TRBD2	17	CASSLGIAGDGYNEQFF	TGTGCCAGCAGCTTAGGGATAGCGGGGGACGGCTACAATGAGCAGTTCTTC
.	TRBV27	TRBJ2-2	TRBD2	19	CASSFATSGGHANTGELFF	TGTGCCAGCAGTTTCGCGACTAGCGGGGGGCACGCGAACACCGGGGAGCTGTTTTTT
.	TRBV13	TRBJ2-7	.	15	CASSPPGLRTYEQYF	TGTGCCAGCAGCCCACCGGGACTCCGGACCTACGAGCAGTACTTC
.	TRBV29-1	TRBJ1-1	.	11	CSSPGDTEAFF	TGCAGCTCGCCGGGGGACACTGAAGCTTTCTTT
.	TRBV9	TRBJ2-7	TRBD1	13	CASSLTGGPEQYF	TGTGCCAGCAGCCTAACAGGGGGTCCCGAGCAGTACTTC
.	TRBV5-1	TRBJ1-2	.	13	CASSLAVNYGYTF	TGCGCCAGCAGCTTGGCTGTGAACTATGGCTACACCTTC
once	TRBV5-1	TRBJ2-1	.	13	CASSLEGADEQFF	TGCGCCAGCAGCTTGGAAGGGGCCGATGAGCAGTTCTTC
.	TRBV27	TRBJ1-1	TRBD1	15	CASSQTGTGSTEAFF	TGTGCCAGCAGTCAGACCGGGACAGGGAGCACTGAAGCTTTCTTT
few	TRBV7-9	TRBJ1-4	TRBD1	16	CASSLDTDREFEKLFF	TGTGCCAGCAGCTTAGACACCGACAGGGAATTCGAAAAACTGTTTTTT
.	TRBV4-1	TRBJ2-1	.	17	CASSHPAKRGSNNEQFF	TGCGCCAGCAGCCATCCCGCGAAAAGGGGGAGTAACAATGAGCAGTTCTTC
.	TRBV7-2	TRBJ2-7	TRBD2	15	CASSLVAGGGYEQYF	TGTGCCAGCAGCCTCGTAGCGGGGGGAGGCTACGAGCAGTACTTC
once	TRBV5-1	TRBJ2-1	TRBD2	15	CASSLVLAGENEQFF	TGCGCCAGCAGCTTGGTTCTAGCGGGGGAAAATGAGCAGTTCTTC
.	TRBV7-2	TRBJ2-7	TRBD2	16	CASSLIGAGGIYEQYF	TGTGCCAGCAGCTTAATTGGAGCGGGGGGGATCTACGAGCAGTACTTC
.	TRBV18	TRBJ1-3	.	15	CASSFDISSGNTIYF	TGTGCCAGCTCATTCGACATAAGCTCTGGAAACACCATATATTTT
.	TRBV4-3	TRBJ2-5	TRBD2	17	CASSQVTASGGGETQYF	TGCGCCAGCAGCCAAGTTACCGCTAGCGGGGGGGGAGAGACCCAGTACTTC
.	TRBV5-4	TRBJ1-6	.	12	CASSTESSPLHF	TGTGCCAGCAGCACGGAGTCTTCACCCCTCCACTTT
few	TRBV1	TRBJ1-5	.	15	CTSSQDPGVPGPQHF	TGCACCAGCAGCCAAGATCCGGGGGTACCGGGGCCCCAGCATTTT
.	TRBV9	TRBJ1-6	.	15	CASSVESSYNSPLHF	TGTGCCAGCAGCGTCGAGAGCTCCTATAATTCACCCCTCCACTTT
.	TRBV6-1	TRBJ2-7	.	15	CASSGIWELAYEQYF	TGTGCCAGCAGTGGAATTTGGGAGTTGGCCTACGAGCAGTACTTC
.	TRBV7-7	TRBJ2-2	TRBD2	20	CASSRSGEGYRNGEAGELFF	TGTGCTAGCAGCCGTTCCGGGGAGGGATACCGAAATGGGGAGGCCGGGGAGCTGTTTTTT
.	TRBV11-2	TRBJ2-7	TRBD2	14	CASRRLAGLYEQYF	TGTGCCAGCAGGCGACTAGCGGGGTTATACGAGCAGTACTTC
.	TRBV6-5	TRBJ2-7	.	15	CASRRGGSGSYEQYF	TGTGCCAGCAGGAGGGGGGGCTCTGGCTCCTACGAGCAGTACTTC
.	TRBV14	TRBJ2-3	.	14	CASSQVAFKDTQYF	TGTGCCAGCAGCCAAGTGGCCTTCAAAGATACGCAGTATTTT
.	TRBV7-2	TRBJ1-1	.	16	CASSLAPGGMNTEAFF	TGTGCCAGCAGCTTAGCGCCGGGGGGAATGAACACTGAAGCTTTCTTT